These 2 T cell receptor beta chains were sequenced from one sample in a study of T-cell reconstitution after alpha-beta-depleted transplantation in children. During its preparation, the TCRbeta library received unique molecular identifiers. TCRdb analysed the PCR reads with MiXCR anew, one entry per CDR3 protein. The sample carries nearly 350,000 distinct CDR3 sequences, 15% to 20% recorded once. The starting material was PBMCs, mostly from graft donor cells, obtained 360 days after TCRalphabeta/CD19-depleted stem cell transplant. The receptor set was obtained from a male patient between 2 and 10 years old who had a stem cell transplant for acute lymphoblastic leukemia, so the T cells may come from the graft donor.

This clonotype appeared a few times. CDR3 residues: CASSESWGQPYNEQFF. CDR3 sequence (DNA): TGCGCCAGCAGTGAATCGTGGGGTCAACCCTACAATGAGCAGTTCTTC. This chain uses TRBV10-1 with TRBJ2-1; no firm D call. Per the germline V gene, CDR1 is WNHNN and CDR2 is SYGVQD (reference sequence). CDR3 length: 16 residues. Between the trimmed V and J ends, which lost 3 bases and 2 bases, there was a span of 14 bases.

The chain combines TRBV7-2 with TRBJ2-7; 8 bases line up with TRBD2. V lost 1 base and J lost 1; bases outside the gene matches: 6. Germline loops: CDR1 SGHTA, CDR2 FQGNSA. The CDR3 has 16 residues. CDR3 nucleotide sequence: TGTGCCAGCAGCTTAGATTTTCCGGGAGGGTCCTACGAGCAGTACTTC. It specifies CASSLDFPGGSYEQYF.